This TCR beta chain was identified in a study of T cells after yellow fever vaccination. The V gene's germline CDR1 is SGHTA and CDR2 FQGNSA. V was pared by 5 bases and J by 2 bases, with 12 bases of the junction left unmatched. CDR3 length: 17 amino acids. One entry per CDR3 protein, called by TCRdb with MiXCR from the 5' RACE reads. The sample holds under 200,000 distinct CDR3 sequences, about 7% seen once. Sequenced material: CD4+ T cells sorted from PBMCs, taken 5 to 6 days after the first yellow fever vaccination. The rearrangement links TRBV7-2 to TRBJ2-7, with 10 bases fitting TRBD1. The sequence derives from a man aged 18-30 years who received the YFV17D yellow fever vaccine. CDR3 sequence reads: CASSTGTGVLRAYEQYV. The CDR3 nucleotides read TGTGCCAGCAGCACCGGGACAGGGGTTTTGAGGGCCTACGAGCAGTACGTC.